The table lists the clone carrying this T cell receptor (beta chain) with a count of one. As yet, its antigen is unknown. The CDR3 runs 10 residues. The germline V gene has CDR1 SNHLY and CDR2 FYNNEI. The V end lost 6 bases, the J end lost 5 bases, and 4 bases lay between the germline ends. TCRdb's copy holds only in-frame clones and misses some; the assay was immunoSEQ multiplex PCR. The table shows about 110,000 clones, with 89% occurring only once. These data are taken from a study of T cell responses to AZD1222 COVID-19 vaccine. Study findings and constraints: Most donors were white British and more were female, and clonal diversity was possibly underestimated. Spike-wide vaccine-associated CD4 TCRs dominated at 160-218 and 743-854.

The chain has TRBV2 and TRBJ1-1; D unresolved. The origin of this receptor is an adult in good health. This sample comprised peripheral blood, obtained on day 0 of MenACWY control vaccination. CDR3 DNA sequence: TGTGCCAGCAGATGGACTGAAGCTTTCTTT. Translating gives CASRWTEAFF.